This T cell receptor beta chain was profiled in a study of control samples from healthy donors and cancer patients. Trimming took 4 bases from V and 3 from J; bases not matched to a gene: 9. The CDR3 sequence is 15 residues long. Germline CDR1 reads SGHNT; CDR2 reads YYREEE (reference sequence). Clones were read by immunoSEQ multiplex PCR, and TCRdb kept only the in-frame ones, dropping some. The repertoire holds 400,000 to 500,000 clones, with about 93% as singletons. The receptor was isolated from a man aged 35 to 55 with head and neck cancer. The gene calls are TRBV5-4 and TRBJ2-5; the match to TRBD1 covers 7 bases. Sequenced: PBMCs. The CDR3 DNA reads TGTGCCAGCAGCAGACCCCGGGACAGAGAAGAGACCCAGTACTTC. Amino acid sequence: CASSRPRDREETQYF.